Sequencing of this T cell receptor beta chain was carried out in a study of persistence of HIV-infected CD4 T cells. Study-wide findings and caveats: Antigen-responding cells were enriched for degenerate expanded CDR3beta sequences.

Germline V CDR1 and CDR2: LGHNA, YNFKEQ. This CDR3 is built from 14 residues. Trimming cost V 4 bases and J 8 bases; bases outside gene matches: 8. The immunoSEQ assay was version 4, run in survey mode. Clones were read by immunoSEQ multiplex PCR, and TCRdb kept only the in-frame ones, dropping some. The table shows 35,000 or so clones, with about 84% occurring only once. The stimulus was an HIV-1 Gag 15-mer peptide pool, about 1 ug/peptide/mL. Sorted nonresponding memory CD4+ T cells were CD40L-negative, CD69-negative, CD45RO-high. For around 20 hours, CD8-depleted PBMCs received anti-CD28/CD49d costimulation, a CD40-blocking antibody and enfuvirtide. This clone was recorded a few times. Its antigen remains unknown.

The V and J genes are TRBV4-2 and TRBJ2-1, with TRBD2 identical over 7 bases. Sequences were derived from cultured CD4+ T cells from PBMCs, sampled from a patient who received antiretroviral therapy. The receptor was derived from an adult with HIV. The donor label of this sample is uncertain. CDR3 DNA: TGTGCCAGCAGCCGGGACTACCCAAGGGATGAGCAGTTCTTC. Its translation is CASSRDYPRDEQFF.